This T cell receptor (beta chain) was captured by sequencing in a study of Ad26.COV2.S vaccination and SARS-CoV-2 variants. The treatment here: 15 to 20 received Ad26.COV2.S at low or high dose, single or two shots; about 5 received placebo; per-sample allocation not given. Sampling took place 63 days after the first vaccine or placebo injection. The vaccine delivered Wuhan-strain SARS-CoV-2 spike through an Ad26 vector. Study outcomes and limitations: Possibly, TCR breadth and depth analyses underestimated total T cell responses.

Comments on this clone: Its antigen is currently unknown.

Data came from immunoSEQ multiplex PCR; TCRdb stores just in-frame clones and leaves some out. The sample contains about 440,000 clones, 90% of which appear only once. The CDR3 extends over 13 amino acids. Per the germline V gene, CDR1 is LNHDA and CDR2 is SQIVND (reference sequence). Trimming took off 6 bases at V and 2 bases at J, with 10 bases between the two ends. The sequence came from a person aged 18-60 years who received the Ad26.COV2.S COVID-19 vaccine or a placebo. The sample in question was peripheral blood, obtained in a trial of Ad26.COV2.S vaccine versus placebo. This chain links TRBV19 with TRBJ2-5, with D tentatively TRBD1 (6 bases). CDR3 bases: TGTGCCAGTAGCGATACAGGGCAAGAGACCCAGTACTTC. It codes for CASSDTGQETQYF.